The next 20 T cell receptor beta chains were all read from a single sample in a study. TRBV12-4/TRBJ1-2 clonotypes were amplified with adaptor-ligated barcode primers. One entry per CDR3 protein, called by TCRdb with MiXCR from the multiplex PCR reads. Counted here are more than 850 distinct CDR3 sequences, roughly 5.4% occurring once; the ten biggest clones make up over 15%. Sequenced input: memory CD4+ T cells sorted from blood. As for subset: memory CD4+ T cells, CD4+CD45RO+CD25-. The source of these receptors is a female donor with breast cancer.

By sample fraction, this clonotype is large. This rearrangement joins TRBV12-3 or TRBV12-4 to TRBJ1-2; 9 nucleotides match TRBD1. V shed 5 bases and J 8 bases; nucleotides not matched to a gene: 6. There are 13 residues in the CDR3. The CDR3 region is CASSAGTGSGYTF. CDR3 in DNA: TGTGCCAGCAGTGCCGGGACAGGGTCGGGCTACACCTTC.

Judged by abundance, this clonotype is large. CDR3 coding DNA: TGTGCTAGTGCCAGCTCTAACTATGGCTACACCTTC. Its protein is CASASSNYGYTF. This chain connects TRBV12-5 to TRBJ1-2, with D unresolved. This CDR3 has 12 residues. The V gene lost 7 bases and the J gene lost 0 bases, with 6 bases spanning the gap. Germline values: CDR1 LGHNT, CDR2 FRNRAP.

This clonotype is medium-sized by share. The V and J genes are TRBV12-3 or TRBV12-4 and TRBJ1-2; TRBD1 aligns across 7 bases. The CDR3 is 10 residues long. The J segment lost 8 bases and the V segment lost 11 bases, leaving 5 bases of the junction unmatched. CDR3 in DNA: TGTGCCTCCTACAGGGGAGGCTACACCTTC. It specifies CASYRGGYTF.

By proportion, this clonotype is medium-sized. The chain carries TRBV12-3 or TRBV12-4 and TRBJ1-2; no clear D. Trimming removed 1 base at V and 8 bases at J, with 11 bases between. CDR3 length: 13 amino acids. The CDR3, as DNA: TGTGCCAGCAGTTTAGGAGGTTCGAGGGGCTACACCTTC. It specifies CASSLGGSRGYTF.

This clonotype rates as large. V is TRBV12-3 or TRBV12-4 and J is TRBJ1-2, with D unclear. The CDR3 runs 13 residues. Trimming shortened V by 1 base and J by 3 bases, and 6 bases separated the two germline ends. CDR3: CASSLEGHYGYTF. DNA for the CDR3: TGTGCCAGCAGTTTAGAGGGCCACTATGGCTACACCTTC.

This clonotype qualifies as medium-sized (0.01 to 0.1%). The chain couples TRBV12-3 or TRBV12-4 to TRBJ1-2, with 9 bases identical to TRBD1. The CDR3 covers 15 residues. With 4 bases clipped from V and 2 bases from J, the junction kept 5 bases outside the gene matches. CDR3 bases: TGTGCCAGCAGTTATAGGGACAGGGAAAACTATGGCTACACCTTC. This sequence encodes CASSYRDRENYGYTF.

By sample share, this clonotype is medium-sized. The V and J genes are TRBV12-3 or TRBV12-4 and TRBJ1-2; D is undetermined. V lost 6 bases and J lost 4, with 12 bases in between. The length of the CDR3 is 13 residues. In DNA, the CDR3 is TGTGCCAGCAGCCCCACCGTGGTCTATGGCTACACCTTC. As protein: CASSPTVVYGYTF.

In this sample, this clonotype is medium-sized. This rearrangement joins TRBV12-3 or TRBV12-4 to TRBJ1-2; D gene uncertain. The V and J ends lost 5 bases and 8 bases respectively, with 15 bases between them. The CDR3 consists of 13 residues. CDR3 sequence reads: CASSESSKGGYTF. CDR3 nucleotides: TGTGCCAGCAGTGAGTCATCGAAAGGCGGCTACACCTTC.

This clonotype was recorded a few times. The chain is built from TRBV12-3 or TRBV12-4 and TRBJ1-2, with unresolved D. The CDR3 is 14 amino acids. V was pared by 7 bases and J by 2 bases, with 14 bases between. CDR3 coding DNA: TGTGCCAGCACTACCAGCGAGGGAAACTATGGCTACACCTTC. It specifies CASTTSEGNYGYTF.

This clonotype counts as medium-sized. The gene calls are TRBV12-3 or TRBV12-4 and TRBJ1-2; 7 bases are shared with TRBD1. V dropped 11 bases and J dropped 7; count of bases not matched to a gene: 13. The CDR3 is 13 amino acids. The CDR3, as DNA: TGTGCCGGACGGGACAGAAGCGGATCTGGCTACACCTTC. Its translation: CAGRDRSGSGYTF.

This clonotype is termed medium-sized (0.01 to 0.1%). The gene calls are TRBV12-3 or TRBV12-4 and TRBJ1-2; weak D call: TRBD1 (6 bases). Trimming left V 5 bases short and J 7 bases short, with 11 bases between. The CDR3 consists of 12 residues. The CDR3 nucleotides read TGTGCCAGCAGTCAACAGGGTTCTGGCTACACCTTC. Translated, it gives CASSQQGSGYTF.

This clonotype is categorized as large (0.1 to 1%). The V and J genes are TRBV12-3 or TRBV12-4 and TRBJ1-2, with 7 bases aligning to TRBD1. V shed 7 bases and J 2 bases; nucleotides not matched to a gene: 4. CDR3 length equals 13 residues. The CDR3 bases are TGTGCCAGCAACATACAGGGGAACTATGGCTACACCTTC. Translated, it gives CASNIQGNYGYTF.

By share of the sample, this clonotype is medium-sized. This rearrangement joins TRBV12-3 or TRBV12-4 to TRBJ1-2; unclear D gene. Trimming took 2 bases from V and 6 from J, leaving 10 bases between them. This CDR3 comprises 13 residues. CDR3 DNA: TGTGCCAGCAGTTTACAAGGGTTCGATGGCTACACCTTC. Protein: CASSLQGFDGYTF.

Judged by abundance, this clonotype is large. The rearrangement joins TRBV12-3 or TRBV12-4 to TRBJ1-2; no reliable D call. This CDR3 comprises 12 residues. Trimming stripped 1 base from V and 5 bases from J, with 5 bases between. The CDR3 DNA follows: TGTGCCAGCAGTTTAGGGGAGTATGGCTACACCTTC. Translation: CASSLGEYGYTF.

This clonotype is classed as medium-sized (0.01 to 0.1%). The chain combines TRBV12-5 with TRBJ1-2, with no clear D. Germline lookup yields CDR1 LGHNT and CDR2 FRNRAP. Between the trimmed V and J ends, which lost 5 bases and 8 bases, there was a span of 27 bases. This CDR3 comprises 17 residues. In DNA form, the CDR3 reads TGTGCTAGTGGTACCGAAGCTTGGTCCGGGGTGCCCCAGGGCTACACCTTC. Protein product: CASGTEAWSGVPQGYTF.

This clonotype qualifies as large (0.1 to 1%). The CDR3 bases are TGTGCCAGCAGCCCTGCCAGAAGGGGCTACACCTTC. It encodes CASSPARRGYTF. This chain links TRBV12-3 or TRBV12-4 with TRBJ1-2; the D is unclear. Trimming left V 6 bases short and J 8 bases short, with 13 bases between. This CDR3 comprises 12 residues.

This clonotype is categorized as medium-sized. The rearrangement joins TRBV12-3 or TRBV12-4 to TRBJ1-2; TRBD1 aligns across 9 bases. The CDR3 loop spans 14 amino acids. J gave up 8 bases and V 5 bases, and 9 bases lay outside the gene matches. The CDR3 DNA sequence: TGTGCCAGCAGTCCAGGGGACAGGGTACAGGGCTACACCTTC. This gives the protein CASSPGDRVQGYTF.

This clonotype is large (0.1 to 1%) in the sample. The rearrangement uses TRBV12-3 or TRBV12-4 and TRBJ1-2; D gene ambiguous. The CDR3 is 13 amino acids. Trimming stripped 6 bases from V and 4 bases from J, with 12 bases between. CDR3 sequence (DNA): TGTGCCAGCAGCCCCGGGAGCTTCTATGGCTACACCTTC. Translating gives CASSPGSFYGYTF.

This clonotype is medium-sized (0.01 to 0.1%). The chain joins TRBV12-3 or TRBV12-4 to TRBJ1-2; no definite D call. V shed 7 bases and J shed 5 bases, with 17 bases lying between them. This CDR3 comprises 14 residues. For the CDR3, the DNA is TGTGCCAGCAATGACCCGGGTACGGGTTATGGCTACACCTTC. Translation: CASNDPGTGYGYTF.

By sample fraction, this clonotype is medium-sized (0.01 to 0.1%). V gene TRBV12-3 or TRBV12-4 combines with J gene TRBJ1-2; unclear D gene. Trimming stripped 4 bases from V and 7 bases from J, with 13 bases between. This CDR3 has 13 residues. Written as DNA, the CDR3 is TGTGCCAGCAGTTCCGGTTTCGAGGGTGGCTACACCTTC. Its translation: CASSSGFEGGYTF.